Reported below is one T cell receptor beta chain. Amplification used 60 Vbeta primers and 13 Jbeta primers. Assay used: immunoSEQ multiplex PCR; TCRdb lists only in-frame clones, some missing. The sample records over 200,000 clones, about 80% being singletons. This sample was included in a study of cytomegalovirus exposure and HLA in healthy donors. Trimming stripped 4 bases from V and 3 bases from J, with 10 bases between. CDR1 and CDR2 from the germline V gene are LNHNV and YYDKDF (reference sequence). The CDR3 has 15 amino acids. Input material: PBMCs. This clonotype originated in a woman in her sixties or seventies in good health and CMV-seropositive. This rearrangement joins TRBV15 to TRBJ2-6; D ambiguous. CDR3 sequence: CATSTGTFGANVLTF. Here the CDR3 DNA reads TGTGCCACCAGCACAGGAACCTTTGGGGCCAACGTCCTGACTTTC.